The 20 T cell receptor beta chains listed next were all sequenced from one sample in a study of CD8 T cells in ankylosing spondylitis. Study-level results: Blood of patients with ankylosing spondylitis appeared to be characterized by a TCR beta motif of fewer than 10 highly homologous variants.

No cognate antigen is known for these TCRs. Via MiXCR, TCRdb re-called the 5' RACE reads, giving one row per CDR3 protein. The sample lists hundreds of thousands of distinct CDR3 sequences, approximately 10% occurring once. Sequenced input: blood, either unsorted or a sorted T cell fraction (not recorded which). These TCRs come from a male donor with ankylosing spondylitis.

This clonotype was observed a handful of times. The J gene is TRBJ2-7, the V gene TRBV12-3 or TRBV12-4; maybe TRBD2 (5 bases). The CDR3 covers 16 residues. V was pared by 3 bases and J by 0 bases, with 15 bases between. The CDR3 sequence is CASSLSVAGSSYEQYF. The CDR3 region has the DNA TGTGCCAGCAGTTTGTCAGTCGCGGGTAGCTCCTACGAGCAGTACTTC.

V usage is TRBV28 and J usage is TRBJ2-3; 7 nucleotides align to TRBD1. CDR1 and CDR2 (germline): MDHEN, SYDVKM. V trimming: 8 bases; J trimming: 3 bases; junction bases outside the gene matches: 5. The CDR3 contains 13 residues. This chain's CDR3 is CASGQAVTDTQYF. The CDR3 bases are TGTGCCAGCGGACAGGCGGTTACAGATACGCAGTATTTT.

This clonotype was counted a few times. The rearrangement joins TRBV29-1 to TRBJ1-4, with 7 bases identical to TRBD1. The CDR3 totals 12 residues. CDR1 and CDR2 (germline): SQVTM, ANQGSEA. V gave up 4 bases and J gave up 8 bases; unmatched junction bases: 4. CDR3 in amino acids: CSVAQGGEKLFF. CDR3 DNA sequence: TGCAGCGTTGCTCAGGGGGGGGAAAAACTGTTTTTT.

This clonotype was picked up a small number of times. The J gene is TRBJ1-2, the V gene TRBV4-2; 10 bases fit TRBD1. Germline V lookup: CDR1 LGHNA, CDR2 YNFKEQ. V lost 4 bases and J lost 6; bases outside the gene matches: 8. The CDR3 sequence is 15 residues long. For the CDR3, the DNA is TGTGCCAGCAGCCCCCCGCATGGGACAGGGGATGGCTACACCTTC. It translates to CASSPPHGTGDGYTF.

The table lists this clonotype with many counts. The CDR3, as DNA: TGTGCCACCAGCAGAGAGCGGGCCTACAATGAGCAGTTCTTC. Translating it yields CATSRERAYNEQFF. The chain carries TRBV15 and TRBJ2-1; TRBD2 is a possible D gene (5 bases). V was cut by 0 bases and J by 2 bases, with 5 bases left in between. The CDR3 has 14 amino acids. Germline CDR1 reads LNHNV; CDR2 reads YYDKDF (reference sequence). The full variable domain, in which reference TRBV15 and TRBJ2-1 provide the parts outside the CDR3, is DAMVIQNPRYQVTQFGKPVTLSCSQTLNHNVMYWYQQKSSQAPKLLFHYYDKDFNNEADTPDNFQSRRPNTSFCFLDIRSPGLGDTAMYLCATSRERAYNEQFFGPGTRLTVL.

In its sample, this clonotype was seen a few times. The chain couples TRBV9 to TRBJ2-3; 8 nucleotides agree with TRBD2. J lost 4 bases, V lost 0 bases, and 16 bases had no gene match. This CDR3 has 19 amino acids. Germline loops: CDR1 SGDLS, CDR2 YYNGEE. CDR3 sequence: CASSVAQGATGGPSDTQYF. CDR3 bases: TGTGCCAGCAGCGTAGCTCAAGGAGCGACGGGGGGGCCCTCAGATACGCAGTATTTT.

This clonotype was seen a few times. The rearrangement uses TRBV10-3 and TRBJ2-7, with a weak D call TRBD1 (5 bases). CDR1 and CDR2 from the germline V gene are ENHRY and SYGVKD. Trimming stripped 0 bases from V and 3 bases from J, with 9 bases between. The CDR3 contains 14 residues. The chain's CDR3 is CAISESVRVYEQYF. CDR3 nucleotides: TGTGCCATCAGTGAGTCGGTCAGGGTCTACGAGCAGTACTTC.

The CDR3 DNA reads TGTGCCAGCAGTTACTCGTGGACGGGGCAGCCCCAGCATTTT. Translation: CASSYSWTGQPQHF. The genes are TRBV6-5 and TRBJ1-5; D gene uncertain. Per the germline V gene, CDR1 is MNHEY and CDR2 is SVGAGI. The CDR3 runs to 14 residues. The ends were cut back, 0 bases at V and 7 bases at J, with 10 bases in the middle.

This clonotype showed up many times. J is TRBJ2-1 and V is TRBV30; D might be TRBD2 (6 bases). The length of the CDR3 is 14 residues. V lost 3 bases and J lost 10, with 19 bases in between. Germline-derived CDR1 and CDR2 are GTSNPN and SVGIG (reference sequence). The CDR3 sequence: CAWRSWRGRREQFF. DNA of the CDR3: TGTGCCTGGAGGAGTTGGCGGGGTAGACGGGAGCAGTTCTTC.

In this sample, this clonotype turned up many times. The chain carries TRBV12-3 or TRBV12-4 and TRBJ2-3; 8 bases align to TRBD2. This CDR3 is 14 amino acids long. V shed 5 bases, J shed 2 bases, and the junction held 3 bases outside the gene matches. The CDR3 DNA reads TGTGCCAGCAGTACGGGAGGGCCCACAGATACGCAGTATTTT. It specifies CASSTGGPTDTQYF.

There are a few counts of this clonotype. V is TRBV7-3 and J is TRBJ2-5; D remains unclear. This CDR3 has 13 amino acids. With 5 bases removed from V and 3 bases from J, the gap between germline ends came to 10 bases. Germline CDR1 reads SGHTA; CDR2 reads FQGTGA. DNA of the CDR3: TGTGCCAGCAGCAAGGACGGAAAAGAGACCCAGTACTTC. Translating gives CASSKDGKETQYF.

This clonotype was counted ten times or more. V usage is TRBV10-3 and J usage is TRBJ2-1; D ambiguous. CDR3 length: 11 amino acids. V was clipped by 4 bases and J by 6 bases, with 4 bases between them. Germline CDR1 reads ENHRY; CDR2 reads SYGVKD. CDR3 in DNA: TGTGCCATCAGTGCCTCCAATGAGCAGTTCTTC. This encodes CAISASNEQFF.

This clonotype has a count of ten or more. This rearrangement joins TRBV27 to TRBJ2-1; 9 bases agree with TRBD2. V lost 6 bases to trimming and J lost 0 bases; unmatched junction nucleotides: 3. The CDR3 length is 15 residues. Germline CDR1 and CDR2: MNHEY and SMNVEV (reference sequence). The CDR3 bases are TGTGCCAGCAGGAGACTAGCGGCCTCCTACAATGAGCAGTTCTTC. Its protein product is CASRRLAASYNEQFF.

Only a few counts were recorded for this clonotype. V is TRBV7-2 and J is TRBJ1-4; 11 nucleotides agree with TRBD1. This CDR3 spans 14 amino acids. Germline V gene lookup returns CDR1 SGHTA and CDR2 FQGNSA. V trimming: 4 bases; J trimming: 7 bases; junction bases outside the gene matches: 2. CDR3 coding DNA: TGTGCCAGCAGCTGGACAGGGGGCTTTGAAAAACTGTTTTTT. Its protein is CASSWTGGFEKLFF.

This chain links TRBV20-1 with TRBJ2-4; D possibly corresponds to TRBD1 (6 bases). Germline values: CDR1 DFQATT, CDR2 SNEGSKA (reference sequence). V gave up 4 bases and J gave up 4 bases, with 14 bases separating them. The CDR3 runs 14 residues. The CDR3 coding sequence is TGCAGTGCTAAAACAACAGGGAGTAAAAACATTCAGTACTTC. Protein: CSAKTTGSKNIQYF.

This clonotype appeared a few times. The chain has TRBV2 and TRBJ2-5; TRBD1 is a possible D gene (5 bases). The CDR3 loop spans 14 amino acids. V dropped 4 bases and J dropped 0 bases, with 9 bases sitting between them. The V gene's germline CDR1 is SNHLY and CDR2 FYNNEI. In DNA form, the CDR3 reads TGTGCCAGCAGTGGAAGGGGTTACCAAGAGACCCAGTACTTC. Protein sequence: CASSGRGYQETQYF.

This clonotype was recorded a few times. This chain joins TRBV28 and TRBJ2-3; unclear D gene. Per the germline V gene, CDR1 is MDHEN and CDR2 is SYDVKM. Deletions cut 6 bases from V and 6 bases from J, with 10 bases between. The CDR3 is 12 amino acids. Here the CDR3 DNA reads TGTGCCAGCAGCCTCCCTTGGGATACGCAGTATTTT. It is translated as CASSLPWDTQYF.

This clonotype has just a few counts. The V call is TRBV5-1, the J call TRBJ2-1; 8 bases agree with TRBD1. Trimming cost V 0 bases and J 4 bases; bases outside gene matches: 9. CDR1 and CDR2 (germline): SGHRS, YFSETQ. The CDR3 loop spans 17 amino acids. The CDR3 bases are TGCGCCAGCAGCTTGGCGTTACAGGGGGGAACTTACAATGAGCAGTTCTTC. This codes for CASSLALQGGTYNEQFF.

This clonotype was counted only a few times. The chain joins TRBV7-9 to TRBJ2-4; D unclear. Trimming took off 5 bases at V and 4 bases at J, with 12 bases between the two ends. The CDR3 loop spans 14 amino acids. Germline V gives CDR1 SEHNR, CDR2 FQNEAQ (reference sequence). As DNA, the CDR3 is TGTGCCAGCAGCCCCACCCCGGCTAAAAACATTCAGTACTTC. Amino acid sequence: CASSPTPAKNIQYF.

The CDR3 is CATSRQNTGELFF. In nucleotides, the CDR3 is TGTGCCACCAGCAGACAGAACACCGGGGAGCTGTTTTTT. The chain combines TRBV15 with TRBJ2-2; unclear D gene. The CDR3 runs to 13 residues. Germline CDR1 reads LNHNV; CDR2 reads YYDKDF (reference sequence). V shed 2 bases and J shed 1 base, with 2 bases lying between them.